These 21 T cell receptor beta chains came from one sample sequenced in a study of blood T cell repertoires in COVID-19. Method: immunoSEQ multiplex PCR; TCRdb's copy keeps in-frame clones and lacks some. Counted here are approximately 150,000 clones, 84% occurring once; the ten biggest clones make up 3.4%. Sequenced: PBMCs or T cells enriched from blood (not recorded which). Every receptor here comes from a woman between 45 and 60 years old with acute COVID-19.

V is TRBV7-2 and J is TRBJ2-2; TRBD2 might be the D (6 bases). This CDR3 is 16 amino acids long. From germline, CDR1 is SGHTA and CDR2 FQGNSA. V lost 4 bases and J 1 base, leaving 13 bases between the germline ends. This CDR3 reads CASSSTSRVNTGELFF. The CDR3 nucleotides read TGTGCCAGCAGCTCAACTAGCCGAGTGAACACCGGGGAGCTGTTTTTT.

The chain is built from TRBV11-2 and TRBJ2-1; 11 nucleotides align to TRBD1. The CDR3 totals 16 residues. Germline V gene data show CDR1 as SGHAT and CDR2 as FQNNGV. The trim removed 4 bases at V and 8 bases at J, leaving 10 bases unmatched. The CDR3 DNA is TGTGCCAGCAGCTCAAGGTCAGGGACAGGGGGTCATGAGCAGTTCTTC. It yields the protein CASSSRSGTGGHEQFF.

J is TRBJ1-2 and V is TRBV6-5; 9 nucleotides align to TRBD1. The CDR3 is 15 amino acids. Losses at the gene ends were 5 bases for V and 4 bases for J; bases not matched to a gene: 8. The germline V gene encodes CDR1 MNHEY and CDR2 SVGAGI. This chain's CDR3 is CASSKRGQGSYGYTF. DNA of the CDR3: TGTGCCAGCAGTAAAAGGGGACAGGGAAGCTATGGCTACACCTTC.

The chain uses TRBV4-1 and TRBJ1-1, with no clear D. CDR1 and CDR2 from the germline V gene are MGHRA and YSYEKL. Trimming left V 2 bases short and J 1 base short, with 8 bases between. CDR3 length: 14 residues. Here the CDR3 DNA reads TGCGCCAGCAGCCAACCTACAGAGAACACTGAAGCTTTCTTT. As protein: CASSQPTENTEAFF.

The count of this clone is one. The V gene is TRBV7-9, the J gene TRBJ2-1; 9 bases match TRBD2. J lost 0 bases, V lost 5 bases, and 5 bases had no gene match. Germline values: CDR1 SEHNR, CDR2 FQNEAQ (reference sequence). CDR3 length equals 16 residues. CDR3 DNA: TGTGCCAGCAGCCCGGGTAGCGGGAGCTCCTACAATGAGCAGTTCTTC. This encodes CASSPGSGSSYNEQFF.

The chain uses TRBV18 and TRBJ1-2; maybe TRBD1 (6 bases). Germline CDR1 is KGHSH and CDR2 is LQKENI. The CDR3 length is 14 residues. V lost 4 bases, J lost 5 bases, and 14 bases lay in between. This chain's CDR3 is CASSHAGVEYGYTF. The CDR3 DNA is TGTGCCAGCTCACATGCAGGGGTGGAGTATGGCTACACCTTC.

This clone was seen more than once but under ten times. This chain joins TRBV7-2 and TRBJ2-2; 9 bases align to TRBD1. The CDR3 is made up of 15 amino acids. CDR1 SGHTA and CDR2 FQGNSA come from the germline V gene. J lost 5 bases, V lost 1 base, and 2 bases had no gene match. CDR3 in DNA: TGTGCCAGCAGCTTAGGGACAGGGGAAACCGGGGAGCTGTTTTTT. It encodes CASSLGTGETGELFF.

The V gene is TRBV7-2, the J gene TRBJ2-7, with D possibly TRBD2 on 5 matching bases. Trimming took off 1 base at V and 4 bases at J, with 14 bases between the two ends. Germline V gives CDR1 SGHTA, CDR2 FQGNSA. This CDR3 comprises 15 residues. In DNA, the CDR3 is TGTGCCAGCAGCTTAGAAACTGGGCGAGGGTACGAGCAGTACTTC. It is translated as CASSLETGRGYEQYF.

This clone is a singleton in its sample. The CDR3 DNA sequence: TGTGCCAGCAGCCAAGTTTTCGCTGGGGCCAACGTCCTGACTTTC. Protein: CASSQVFAGANVLTF. The rearrangement joins TRBV14 to TRBJ2-6; D uncertain. V was trimmed by 1 base and J by 2 bases, leaving 6 bases between them. Per the germline V gene, CDR1 is SGHDN and CDR2 is FVKESK. The CDR3 sequence is 15 residues long.

V gene TRBV19 combines with J gene TRBJ2-6, with D uncertain. Trimming removed 5 bases at V and 3 bases at J, with 11 bases between. This CDR3 contains 15 residues. The germline V gene has CDR1 LNHDA and CDR2 SQIVND (reference sequence). The CDR3 loop reads CASSLQPGGANVLTF. Written as DNA, the CDR3 is TGTGCCAGTAGTCTTCAACCAGGTGGGGCCAACGTCCTGACTTTC.

The V gene is TRBV30, the J gene TRBJ1-5, with D uncertain. Trimming took off 4 bases at V and 2 bases at J, with 12 bases between the two ends. CDR1 and CDR2 (germline): GTSNPN, SVGIG (reference sequence). The CDR3 is made up of 14 amino acids. CDR3 bases: TGTGCCTGGACCCGCAGGTGGGGCAATCAGCCCCAGCATTTT. Its protein is CAWTRRWGNQPQHF.

The chain is built from TRBV20-1 and TRBJ2-1; D is ambiguous. This CDR3 contains 11 residues. Germline V gives CDR1 DFQATT, CDR2 SNEGSKA (reference sequence). Trimming took off 3 bases at V and 16 bases at J, with 16 bases between the two ends. The CDR3 loop reads CSASTASSLFF. In nucleotides, the CDR3 is TGCAGTGCTAGTACCGCTAGTTCGTTATTCTTC.

This rearrangement joins TRBV6-5 to TRBJ2-7; 8 bases align to TRBD1. The CDR3 is 13 residues long. The germline V gene encodes CDR1 MNHEY and CDR2 SVGAGI. V gave up 7 bases and J gave up 6 bases; unmatched junction bases: 8. The CDR3 sequence: CASIRDRRGEQYF. The CDR3 coding sequence is TGTGCCAGCATAAGGGACAGGAGGGGCGAGCAGTACTTC.

This clone is a singleton in its sample. This rearrangement joins TRBV11-2 to TRBJ2-5; tentative D call: TRBD2 (5 bases). Germline V lookup: CDR1 SGHAT, CDR2 FQNNGV. The CDR3 has 13 residues. Trimming stripped 5 bases from V and 1 base from J, with 8 bases between. CDR3 in DNA: TGTGCCAGCAGCGGAGGACTCCAAGAGACCCAGTACTTC. This encodes CASSGGLQETQYF.

The chain's CDR3 is CASSKLSGSLEFNEQFF. The CDR3, as DNA: TGTGCCAGCAGCAAACTTAGCGGGAGCCTGGAATTCAATGAGCAGTTCTTC. The rearrangement joins TRBV7-8 to TRBJ2-1, with 9 bases fitting TRBD2. The J segment lost 6 bases and the V segment lost 5 bases, leaving 14 bases of the junction unmatched. CDR1 and CDR2 from the germline V gene are SGHVS and FQNEAQ. The CDR3 is 17 residues long.

J is TRBJ2-7 and V is TRBV5-1; 8 bases fit TRBD2. From germline, CDR1 is SGHRS and CDR2 YFSETQ. The CDR3 sequence is 14 residues long. V lost 1 base, J lost 5 bases, and 5 bases stayed unmatched. Written as DNA, the CDR3 is TGCGCCAGCAGCTTGATCGGGGGGGCCAACGAGCAGTACTTC. Translating it yields CASSLIGGANEQYF.

The chain combines TRBV5-8 with TRBJ1-2; D is perhaps TRBD1 (6 bases). This CDR3 is built from 20 residues. CDR1 is SGHTS and CDR2 is YDEGEE in the germline V gene. The V end lost 3 bases, the J end lost 2 bases, and 29 bases lay between the germline ends. CDR3 protein: CASSSNMVDSLFGVNYGYTF. CDR3 bases: TGTGCCAGCAGCTCGAATATGGTGGACAGTCTATTTGGAGTGAACTATGGCTACACCTTC.

This clone was seen just once. The chain combines TRBV4-2 with TRBJ2-7; the D gene is possibly TRBD2 (5 bases). The CDR3 has 15 amino acids. Germline V gene lookup returns CDR1 LGHNA and CDR2 YNFKEQ. Trimming removed 4 bases from V and 9 bases from J, with 22 bases in between. The chain's CDR3 is CASSREKMGSLGQYF. DNA for the CDR3: TGTGCCAGCAGCCGGGAGAAAATGGGGTCCCTAGGGCAGTACTTC.

The chain carries TRBV24-1 and TRBJ1-2; TRBD1 matches at 8 bases. The V gene's germline CDR1 is KGHDR and CDR2 SFDVKD. This CDR3 comprises 14 residues. Trimming took 4 bases from V and 6 from J; bases not matched to a gene: 6. The CDR3 sequence is CATSDRGTGHGYTF. The CDR3 nucleotides read TGTGCCACCAGTGACCGCGGGACAGGCCATGGCTACACCTTC.

This chain connects TRBV6-5 to TRBJ2-2; possibly TRBD2 for D (5 bases). Germline V CDR1 and CDR2: MNHEY, SVGAGI. The CDR3 consists of 12 residues. V lost 11 bases and J 5 bases, leaving 12 bases between the germline ends. The CDR3 loop is CAARGWTGELFF. Here the CDR3 DNA reads TGTGCCGCCAGAGGGTGGACCGGGGAGCTGTTTTTT.

Details on this clone: In the same sample, other DNA sequences code for this CDR3. The rearrangement uses TRBV18 and TRBJ2-2, with 7 bases identical to TRBD2. V lost 6 bases, J lost 2 bases, and 9 bases stayed unmatched. Germline V gene data show CDR1 as KGHSH and CDR2 as LQKENI. The CDR3 extends over 16 amino acids. The CDR3: CASSPPTGGNTGELFF. CDR3 coding DNA: TGTGCCAGCTCCCCCCCTACGGGAGGAAACACCGGGGAGCTGTTTTTT.